This T cell receptor (beta chain) originates from a study of memory CD4+ T cells and cytomegalovirus serostatus. Findings and caveats of the study: The CMV-associated TCR signature appears largely within the CD4+ memory repertoire.

J was trimmed by 2 bases and V by 5 bases; bases with no gene match: 10. Germline V gives CDR1 SGHTA, CDR2 FQGNSA. The CDR3 sequence is 16 residues long. The protocol was immunoSEQ multiplex PCR, while the TCRdb copy is restricted to in-frame clones and leaves out a portion. The repertoire holds tens of thousands of clones, with around 76% as singletons. Regarding this clone: Its antigen is not identified.

Single viable CD3+CD4+CD8-CD45RO+ cells were sorted as the memory CD4+ T cells. Total CD4+ T cells were enriched by CD4 positive selection. The rearrangement joins TRBV7-2 to TRBJ2-7; 9 positions agree with TRBD1. Sequencing used memory CD4+ T cells from blood. The sequence was obtained from an adult in good health and CMV-seropositive. CDR3 sequence: CASSQEVGQGTYEQYF. CDR3 DNA sequence: TGTGCCAGCAGCCAAGAGGTGGGACAGGGTACCTACGAGCAGTACTTC.